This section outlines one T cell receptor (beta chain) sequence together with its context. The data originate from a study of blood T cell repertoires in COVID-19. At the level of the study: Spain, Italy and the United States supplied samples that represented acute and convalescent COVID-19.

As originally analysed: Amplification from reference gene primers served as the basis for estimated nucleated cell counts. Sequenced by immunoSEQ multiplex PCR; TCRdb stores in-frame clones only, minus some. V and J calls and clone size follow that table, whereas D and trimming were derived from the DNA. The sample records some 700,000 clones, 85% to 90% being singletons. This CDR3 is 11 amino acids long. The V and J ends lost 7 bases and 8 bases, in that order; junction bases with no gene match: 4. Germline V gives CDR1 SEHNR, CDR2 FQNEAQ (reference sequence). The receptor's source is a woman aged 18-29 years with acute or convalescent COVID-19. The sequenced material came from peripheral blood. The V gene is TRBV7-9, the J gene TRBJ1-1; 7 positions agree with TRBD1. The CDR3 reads CASTKGQEAFF. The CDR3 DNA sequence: TGTGCCAGCACCAAGGGACAGGAAGCTTTCTTT.